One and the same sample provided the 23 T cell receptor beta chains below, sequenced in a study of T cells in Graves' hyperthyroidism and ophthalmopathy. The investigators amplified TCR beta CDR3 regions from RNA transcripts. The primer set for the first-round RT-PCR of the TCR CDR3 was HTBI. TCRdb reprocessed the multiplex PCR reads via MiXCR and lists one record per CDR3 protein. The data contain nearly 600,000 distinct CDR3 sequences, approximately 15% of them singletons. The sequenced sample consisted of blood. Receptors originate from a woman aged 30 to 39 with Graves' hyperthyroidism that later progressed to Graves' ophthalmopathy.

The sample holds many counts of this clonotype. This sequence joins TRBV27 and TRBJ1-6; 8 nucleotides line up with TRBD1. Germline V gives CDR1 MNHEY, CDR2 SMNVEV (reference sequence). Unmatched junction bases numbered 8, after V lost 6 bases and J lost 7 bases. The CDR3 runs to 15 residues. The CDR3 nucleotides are TGTGCCAGCAGCCAACAGGGGGTACGGAATTCACCCCTCCACTTT. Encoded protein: CASSQQGVRNSPLHF.

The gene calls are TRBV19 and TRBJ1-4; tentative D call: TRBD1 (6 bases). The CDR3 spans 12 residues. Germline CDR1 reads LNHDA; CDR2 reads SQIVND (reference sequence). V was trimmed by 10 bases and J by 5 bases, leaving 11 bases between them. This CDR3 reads CATQGQNEKLFF. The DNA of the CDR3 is TGTGCCACCCAAGGACAGAATGAAAAACTGTTTTTT.

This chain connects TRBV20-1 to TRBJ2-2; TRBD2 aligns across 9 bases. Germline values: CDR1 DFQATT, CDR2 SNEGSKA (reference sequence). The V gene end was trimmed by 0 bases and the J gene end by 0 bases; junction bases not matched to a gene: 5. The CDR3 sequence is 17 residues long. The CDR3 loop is CSARDGASGTNTGELFF. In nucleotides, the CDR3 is TGCAGTGCTAGAGATGGAGCTAGCGGGACGAACACCGGGGAGCTGTTTTTT.

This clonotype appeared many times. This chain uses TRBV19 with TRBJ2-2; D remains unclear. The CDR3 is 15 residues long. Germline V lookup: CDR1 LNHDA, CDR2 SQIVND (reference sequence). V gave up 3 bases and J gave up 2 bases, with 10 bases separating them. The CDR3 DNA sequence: TGTGCCAGTAGTATCTCGGCAGGAAACACCGGGGAGCTGTTTTTT. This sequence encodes CASSISAGNTGELFF.

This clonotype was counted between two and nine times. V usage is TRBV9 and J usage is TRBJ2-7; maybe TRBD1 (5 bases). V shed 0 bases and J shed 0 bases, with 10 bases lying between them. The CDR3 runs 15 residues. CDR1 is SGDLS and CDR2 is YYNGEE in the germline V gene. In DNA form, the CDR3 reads TGTGCCAGCAGCGTAGCGATCGACAGCTCCTACGAGCAGTACTTC. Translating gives CASSVAIDSSYEQYF.

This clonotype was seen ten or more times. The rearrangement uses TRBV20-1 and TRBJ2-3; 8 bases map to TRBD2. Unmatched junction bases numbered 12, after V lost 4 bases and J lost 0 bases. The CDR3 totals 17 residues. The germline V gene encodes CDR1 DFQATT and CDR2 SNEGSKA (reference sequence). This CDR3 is CSATPQVAGISTDTQYF. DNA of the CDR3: TGCAGTGCTACCCCCCAGGTAGCGGGGATTAGCACAGATACGCAGTATTTT.

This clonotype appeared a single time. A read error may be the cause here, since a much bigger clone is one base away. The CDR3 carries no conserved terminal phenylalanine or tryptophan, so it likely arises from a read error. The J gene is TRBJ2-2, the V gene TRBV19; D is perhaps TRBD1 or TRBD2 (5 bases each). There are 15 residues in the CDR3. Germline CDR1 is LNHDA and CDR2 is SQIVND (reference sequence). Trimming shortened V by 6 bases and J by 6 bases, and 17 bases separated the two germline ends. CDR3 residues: CASSPPGTRAGELFS. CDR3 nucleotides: TGTGCCAGTAGCCCCCCGGGGACGCGAGCCGGGGAGCTGTTTTCT.

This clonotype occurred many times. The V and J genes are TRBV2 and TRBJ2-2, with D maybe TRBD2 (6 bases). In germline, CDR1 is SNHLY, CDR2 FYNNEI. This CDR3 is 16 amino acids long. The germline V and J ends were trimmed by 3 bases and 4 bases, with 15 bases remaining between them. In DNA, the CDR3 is TGTGCCAGCAGTGACCCAGGCGGGGCGGGCACCGGGGAGCTGTTTTTT. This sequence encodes CASSDPGGAGTGELFF.

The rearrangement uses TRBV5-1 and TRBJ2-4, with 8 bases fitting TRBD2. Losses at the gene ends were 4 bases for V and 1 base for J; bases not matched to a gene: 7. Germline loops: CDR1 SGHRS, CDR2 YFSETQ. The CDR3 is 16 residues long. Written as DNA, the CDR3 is TGCGCCAGCAGCCGTCTAGCGGGCGGCGCCAAAAACATTCAGTACTTC. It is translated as CASSRLAGGAKNIQYF.

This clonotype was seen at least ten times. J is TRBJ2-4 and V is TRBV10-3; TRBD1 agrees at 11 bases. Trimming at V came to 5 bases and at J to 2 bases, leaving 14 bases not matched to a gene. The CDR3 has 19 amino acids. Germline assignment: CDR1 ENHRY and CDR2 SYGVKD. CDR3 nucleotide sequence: TGTGCCATCAGTTCCTCCGGGGGACAGGGGGTCCTAACCAAAAACATTCAGTACTTC. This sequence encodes CAISSSGGQGVLTKNIQYF.

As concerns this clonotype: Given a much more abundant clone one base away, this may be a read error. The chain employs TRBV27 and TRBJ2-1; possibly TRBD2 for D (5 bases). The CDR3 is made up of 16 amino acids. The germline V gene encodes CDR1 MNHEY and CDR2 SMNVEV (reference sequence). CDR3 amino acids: CVSSPLPAGLHNEQFF. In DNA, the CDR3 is TGTGTCAGCAGTCCCTTACCCGCGGGTCTTCACAATGAGCAGTTCTTC.

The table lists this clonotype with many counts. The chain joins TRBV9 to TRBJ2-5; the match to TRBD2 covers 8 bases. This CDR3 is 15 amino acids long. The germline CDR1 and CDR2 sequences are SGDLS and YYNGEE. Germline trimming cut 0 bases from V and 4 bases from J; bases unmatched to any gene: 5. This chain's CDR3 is CASSVEAGDVETQYF. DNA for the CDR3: TGTGCCAGCAGCGTAGAAGCGGGAGACGTAGAGACCCAGTACTTC.

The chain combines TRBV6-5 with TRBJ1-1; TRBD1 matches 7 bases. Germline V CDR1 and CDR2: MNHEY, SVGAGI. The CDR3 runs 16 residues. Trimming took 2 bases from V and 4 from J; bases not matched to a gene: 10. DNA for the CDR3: TGTGCCAGCAGTTACAGCCGGACAGGTCTGGGCACTGAAGCTTTCTTT. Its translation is CASSYSRTGLGTEAFF.

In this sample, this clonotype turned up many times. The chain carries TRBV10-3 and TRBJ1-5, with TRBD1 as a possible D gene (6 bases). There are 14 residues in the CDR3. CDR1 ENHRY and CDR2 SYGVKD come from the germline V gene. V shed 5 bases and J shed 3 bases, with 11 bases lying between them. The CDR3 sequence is CAISQGQANQPQHF. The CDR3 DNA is TGTGCCATCAGTCAGGGACAAGCCAATCAGCCCCAGCATTTT.

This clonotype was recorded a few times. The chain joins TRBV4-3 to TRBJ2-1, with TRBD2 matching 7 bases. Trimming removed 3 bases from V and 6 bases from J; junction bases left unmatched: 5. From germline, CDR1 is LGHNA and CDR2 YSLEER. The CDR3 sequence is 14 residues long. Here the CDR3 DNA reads TGCGCCAGCAGCCAGCAGCGGGATCTCAATGAGCAGTTCTTC. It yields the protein CASSQQRDLNEQFF.

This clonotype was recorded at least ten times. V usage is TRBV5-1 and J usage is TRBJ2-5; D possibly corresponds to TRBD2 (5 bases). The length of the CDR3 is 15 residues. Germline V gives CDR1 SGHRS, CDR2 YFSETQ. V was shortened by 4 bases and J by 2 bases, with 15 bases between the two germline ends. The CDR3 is CASSLNRGVQETQYF. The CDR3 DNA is TGCGCCAGCAGCCTAAACCGGGGTGTACAAGAGACCCAGTACTTC.

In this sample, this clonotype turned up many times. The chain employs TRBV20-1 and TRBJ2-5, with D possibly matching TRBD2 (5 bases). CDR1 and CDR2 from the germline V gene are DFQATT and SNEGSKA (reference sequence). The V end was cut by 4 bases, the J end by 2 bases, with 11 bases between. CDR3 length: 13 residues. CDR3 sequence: CSANEDWQETQYF. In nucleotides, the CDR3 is TGCAGTGCTAACGAGGACTGGCAAGAGACCCAGTACTTC.

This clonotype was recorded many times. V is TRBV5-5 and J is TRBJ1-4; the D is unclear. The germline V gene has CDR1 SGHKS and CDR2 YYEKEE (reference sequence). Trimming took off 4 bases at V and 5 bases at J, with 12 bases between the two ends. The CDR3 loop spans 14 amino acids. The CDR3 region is CASSLLHLNEKLFF. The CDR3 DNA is TGTGCCAGCAGCCTCCTACACCTCAATGAAAAACTGTTTTTT.

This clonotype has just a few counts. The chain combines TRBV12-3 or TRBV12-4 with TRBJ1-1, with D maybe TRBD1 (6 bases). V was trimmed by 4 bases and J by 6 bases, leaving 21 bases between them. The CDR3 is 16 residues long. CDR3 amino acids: CASSSETGVLNPEAFF. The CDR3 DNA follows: TGTGCCAGCAGTTCCGAGACAGGTGTCCTCAACCCTGAAGCTTTCTTT.

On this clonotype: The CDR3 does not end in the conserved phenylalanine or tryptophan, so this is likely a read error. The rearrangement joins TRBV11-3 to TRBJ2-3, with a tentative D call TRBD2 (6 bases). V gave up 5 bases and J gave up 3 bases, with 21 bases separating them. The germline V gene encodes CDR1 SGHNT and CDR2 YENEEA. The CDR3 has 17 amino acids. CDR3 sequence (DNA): TGTGCCAGCAGCCTCTATATGACTAGTGAAGGGACAGATACGCAGTATCTT. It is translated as CASSLYMTSEGTDTQYL.

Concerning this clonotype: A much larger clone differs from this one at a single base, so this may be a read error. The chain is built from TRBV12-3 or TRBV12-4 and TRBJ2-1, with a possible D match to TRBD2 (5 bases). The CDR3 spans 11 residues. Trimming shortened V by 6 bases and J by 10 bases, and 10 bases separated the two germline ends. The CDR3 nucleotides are TGTGCCAGCAGCCCAGCGGTCGAGCAGTTCTTC. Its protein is CASSPAVEQFF.

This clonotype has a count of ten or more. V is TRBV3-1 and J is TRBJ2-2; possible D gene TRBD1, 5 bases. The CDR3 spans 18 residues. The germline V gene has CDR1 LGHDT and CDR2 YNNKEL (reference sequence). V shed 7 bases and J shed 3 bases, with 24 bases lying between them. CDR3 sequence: CASTLGADRTFYTGELFF. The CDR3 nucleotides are TGTGCCAGCACCCTTGGGGCTGACCGCACCTTCTACACCGGGGAGCTGTTTTTT.

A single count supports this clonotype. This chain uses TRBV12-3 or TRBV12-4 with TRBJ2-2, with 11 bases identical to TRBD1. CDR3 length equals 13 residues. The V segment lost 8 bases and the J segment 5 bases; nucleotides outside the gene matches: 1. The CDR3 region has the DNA TGTGCCAGCGGGGACAGGGGGACCGGGGAGCTGTTTTTT. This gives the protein CASGDRGTGELFF.